This T cell receptor beta chain was observed in a study of blood T cell repertoires in COVID-19. Study-wide background: The United States, Italy and Spain supplied acute and convalescent COVID-19 samples.

Germline V lookup: CDR1 SGHRS, CDR2 YFSETQ. V shed 1 base and J 4 bases; nucleotides not matched to a gene: 3. The CDR3 consists of 16 residues. Only in-frame clones appear in the TCRdb table, and some are missing; sequencing was by immunoSEQ multiplex PCR. The table includes around 400,000 clones, roughly 86% detected once. This TCR derives from a young woman with COVID-19, enrolled during active disease. Specimen: peripheral blood. The V call is TRBV5-1, the J call TRBJ2-2; 11 bases agree with TRBD2. The CDR3 sequence is CASSLSSGRGTGELFF. CDR3 bases: TGCGCCAGCAGCTTGAGTAGCGGGAGGGGCACCGGGGAGCTGTTTTTT.